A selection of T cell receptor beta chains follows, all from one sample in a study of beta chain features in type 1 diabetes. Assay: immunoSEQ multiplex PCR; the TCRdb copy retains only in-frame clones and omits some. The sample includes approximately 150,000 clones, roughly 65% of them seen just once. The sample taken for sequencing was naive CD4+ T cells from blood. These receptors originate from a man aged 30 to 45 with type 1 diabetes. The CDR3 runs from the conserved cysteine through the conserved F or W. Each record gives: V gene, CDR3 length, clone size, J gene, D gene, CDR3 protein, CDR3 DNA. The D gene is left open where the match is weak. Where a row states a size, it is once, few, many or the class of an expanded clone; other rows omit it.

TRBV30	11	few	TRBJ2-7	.	CAWSGGGEQYF	TGTGCCTGGAGTGGTGGGGGCGAGCAGTACTTC
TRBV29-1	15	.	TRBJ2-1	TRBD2	CSVARTSDSYNEQFF	TGCAGCGTCGCGAGGACTAGCGACTCCTACAATGAGCAGTTCTTC
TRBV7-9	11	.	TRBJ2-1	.	CASSFQDYKFF	TGTGCCAGCAGCTTCCAAGACTATAAGTTCTTC
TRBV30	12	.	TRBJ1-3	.	CAWSVVRNTIYF	TGTGCCTGGAGTGTAGTAAGAAACACCATATATTTT
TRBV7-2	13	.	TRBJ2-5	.	CASSLVGEETQYF	TGTGCCAGCAGCTTAGTGGGAGAAGAGACCCAGTACTTC
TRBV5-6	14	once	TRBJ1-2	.	CASTLWRGNYGYTF	TGTGCCAGCACCCTGTGGAGGGGTAACTATGGCTACACCTTC
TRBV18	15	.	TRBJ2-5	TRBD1	CASSPSGGHQETQYF	TGTGCCAGCTCACCATCAGGGGGCCATCAAGAGACCCAGTACTTC
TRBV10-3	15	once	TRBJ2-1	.	CAISDSGRTYNEQFF	TGTGCCATCAGTGACTCGGGACGGACCTACAATGAGCAGTTCTTC
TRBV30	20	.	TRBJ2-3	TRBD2	CARDPIRTAGGSGHTDTQYF	TGTGCCCGGGACCCCATTCGCACGGCGGGGGGATCTGGGCACACAGATACGCAGTATTTT
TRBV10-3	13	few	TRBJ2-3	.	CAISGEDPDTQYF	TGTGCCATCAGCGGGGAGGATCCAGATACGCAGTATTTT
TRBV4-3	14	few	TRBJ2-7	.	CASSQELQTYEQYF	TGCGCCAGCAGCCAAGAACTCCAGACCTACGAGCAGTACTTC
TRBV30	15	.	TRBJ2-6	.	CAWSVPPSGANVLTF	TGTGCCTGGAGTGTACCACCCTCTGGGGCCAACGTCCTGACTTTC
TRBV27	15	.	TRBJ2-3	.	CASSLMSGSTDTQYF	TGTGCCAGCAGTTTAATGTCTGGGAGCACAGATACGCAGTATTTT
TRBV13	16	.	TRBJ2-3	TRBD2	CASSSILAGRTDTQYF	TGTGCCAGCAGCTCTATACTAGCGGGGAGGACAGATACGCAGTATTTT
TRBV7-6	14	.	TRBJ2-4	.	CASSSGQSQDIQYF	TGTGCCAGCAGCTCAGGACAGTCCCAGGACATTCAGTACTTC
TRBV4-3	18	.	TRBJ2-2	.	CASSQEKTEDLNTGELFF	TGCGCCAGCAGCCAAGAAAAAACCGAAGATTTGAACACCGGGGAGCTGTTTTTT
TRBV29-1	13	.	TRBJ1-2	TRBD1	CSVEATGVGGYTF	TGCAGCGTTGAAGCGACAGGGGTAGGCGGCTACACCTTC
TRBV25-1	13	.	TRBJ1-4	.	CASSAGLNEKLFF	TGTGCCAGCAGTGCTGGGCTTAATGAAAAACTGTTTTTT
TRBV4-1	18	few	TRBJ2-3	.	CASSQVTLQDGSTDTQYF	TGCGCCAGCAGCCAAGTGACCCTGCAGGACGGAAGCACAGATACGCAGTATTTT
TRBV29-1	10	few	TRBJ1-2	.	CSVADYGYTF	TGCAGCGTCGCCGACTATGGCTACACCTTC
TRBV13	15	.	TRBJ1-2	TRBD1	CASSYLPQGGWSYTF	TGTGCCAGCAGCTACCTGCCTCAAGGGGGCTGGAGCTACACCTTC
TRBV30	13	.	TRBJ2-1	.	CAWSVYSEGGPFF	TGTGCCTGGAGTGTATATAGCGAGGGGGGCCCGTTCTTC
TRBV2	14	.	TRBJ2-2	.	CASRDRGSTGELFF	TGTGCCAGCAGGGATAGGGGAAGTACCGGGGAGCTGTTTTTT
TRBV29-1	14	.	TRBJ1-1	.	CSVETQELNTEAFF	TGCAGCGTTGAAACGCAGGAGTTGAACACTGAAGCTTTCTTT
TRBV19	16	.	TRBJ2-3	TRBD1	CASSIRSGGRADTQYF	TGTGCCAGTAGTATTCGATCAGGGGGCAGGGCAGATACGCAGTATTTT
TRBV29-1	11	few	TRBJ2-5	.	CSGSGEETQYF	TGCAGCGGGTCGGGGGAGGAGACCCAGTACTTC
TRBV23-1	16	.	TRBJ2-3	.	CASSQSPGISTDTQYF	TGCGCCAGCAGTCAATCCCCGGGCATTAGCACAGATACGCAGTATTTT
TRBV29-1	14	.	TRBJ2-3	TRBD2	CSVGLAGSVVTQYF	TGCAGCGTTGGACTAGCGGGGAGTGTCGTTACGCAGTATTTT
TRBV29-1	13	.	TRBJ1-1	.	CSVVDSPNTEAFF	TGCAGCGTTGTGGACAGCCCGAACACTGAAGCTTTCTTT
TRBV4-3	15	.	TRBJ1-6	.	CASSQDGRGRSPLHF	TGCGCCAGCAGCCAAGACGGCAGGGGACGTTCACCCCTCCACTTT
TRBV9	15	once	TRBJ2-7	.	CASSVLPGESYEQYF	TGTGCCAGCAGCGTACTCCCCGGGGAATCCTACGAGCAGTACTTC
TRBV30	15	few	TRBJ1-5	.	CAWSTGANSNQPQHF	TGTGCCTGGAGTACCGGGGCAAATAGCAATCAGCCCCAGCATTTT
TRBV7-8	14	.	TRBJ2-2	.	CASSSLRSTGELFF	TGTGCCAGCAGCTCCCTACGGTCTACCGGGGAGCTGTTTTTT
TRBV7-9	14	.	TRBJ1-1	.	CASSPGRLNTEAFF	TGTGCCAGCAGCCCTGGACGGTTGAACACTGAAGCTTTCTTT
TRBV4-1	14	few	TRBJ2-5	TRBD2	CASSTGLAGETQYF	TGCGCCAGCAGCACGGGACTAGCGGGGGAGACCCAGTACTTC
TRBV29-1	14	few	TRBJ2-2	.	CSVGVQTNTGELFF	TGCAGCGTTGGGGTACAGACGAACACCGGGGAGCTGTTTTTT
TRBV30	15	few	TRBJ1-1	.	CAWSVPMTGNTEAFF	TGTGCCTGGAGCGTACCGATGACAGGGAACACTGAAGCTTTCTTT
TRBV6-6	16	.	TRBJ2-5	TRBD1	CASSYSQGEIGETQYF	TGTGCCAGCAGTTACAGTCAGGGGGAAATCGGAGAGACCCAGTACTTC
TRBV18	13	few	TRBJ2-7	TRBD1	CASSPGTGPEQYF	TGTGCCAGCTCACCTGGGACAGGGCCCGAGCAGTACTTC
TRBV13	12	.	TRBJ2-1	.	CASSLSYNEQFF	TGTGCCAGCAGCTTATCCTACAATGAGCAGTTCTTC